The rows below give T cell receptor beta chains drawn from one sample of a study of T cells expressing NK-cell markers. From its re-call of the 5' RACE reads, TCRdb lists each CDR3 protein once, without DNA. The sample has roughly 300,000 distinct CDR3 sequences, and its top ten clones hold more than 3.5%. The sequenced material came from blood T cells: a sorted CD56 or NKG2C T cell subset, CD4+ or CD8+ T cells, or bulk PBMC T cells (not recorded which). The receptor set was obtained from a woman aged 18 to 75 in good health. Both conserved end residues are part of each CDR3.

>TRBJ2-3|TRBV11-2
CASSSRLCSGGEECTQYF
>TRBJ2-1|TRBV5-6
CASSRGLAPPIEYNEQFF
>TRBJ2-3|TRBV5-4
CASSSPGQGNPAQYF
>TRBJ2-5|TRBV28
CVSSLGSGAGETQYF
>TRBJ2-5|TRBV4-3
CASSQVADGRGGETQYF
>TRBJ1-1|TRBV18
CASSQGRTTEAFF
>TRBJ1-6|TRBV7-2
CASSPPGEYSPLHF
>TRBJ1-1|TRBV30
CAFRTGVVRNTEAFF
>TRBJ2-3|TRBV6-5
CASSYGLATSTDTQYF
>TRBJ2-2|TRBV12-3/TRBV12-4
CASTRGDYTGELFF
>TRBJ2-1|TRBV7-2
CASSLQGRFDNEQFF
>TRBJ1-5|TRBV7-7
CASSNTVFDGIYSNQPQHF
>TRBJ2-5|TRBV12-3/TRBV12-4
CAIGRGRETQYF
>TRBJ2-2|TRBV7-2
CASSLATTGELFF
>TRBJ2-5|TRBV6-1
CASSRDGRQETQYF
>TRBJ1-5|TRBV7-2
CASSFLNQPQHF
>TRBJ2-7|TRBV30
CAWSGDTYEQYF
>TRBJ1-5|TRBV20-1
CSARVGGAGNQPQHF